This T cell receptor beta chain was found in a study of T cells in Graves' hyperthyroidism and ophthalmopathy. This clonotype was seen ten or more times. RNA transcripts provided the source from which TCR beta CDR3 regions were amplified. The HTBI primer set drove a first-round RT-PCR of the TCR CDR3. TCRdb re-derived calls from the multiplex PCR reads in MiXCR, one entry per CDR3 protein. The sample consists of 240,000 or so distinct CDR3 sequences, 15% to 20% of them appearing once. This CDR3 spans 16 amino acids. V lost 2 bases to trimming and J lost 0 bases; unmatched junction nucleotides: 4. CDR1 and CDR2 (germline): MNHNS, SASEGT.

Sequenced material: blood. This sequence originates from a woman under 30 with Graves' ophthalmopathy. The chain combines TRBV6-1 with TRBJ2-3, with 8 bases fitting TRBD2. For the CDR3, the DNA is TGTGCCAGCAGTGAATTAGCTAGCGGGAGCACAGATACGCAGTATTTT. Its translation: CASSELASGSTDTQYF.